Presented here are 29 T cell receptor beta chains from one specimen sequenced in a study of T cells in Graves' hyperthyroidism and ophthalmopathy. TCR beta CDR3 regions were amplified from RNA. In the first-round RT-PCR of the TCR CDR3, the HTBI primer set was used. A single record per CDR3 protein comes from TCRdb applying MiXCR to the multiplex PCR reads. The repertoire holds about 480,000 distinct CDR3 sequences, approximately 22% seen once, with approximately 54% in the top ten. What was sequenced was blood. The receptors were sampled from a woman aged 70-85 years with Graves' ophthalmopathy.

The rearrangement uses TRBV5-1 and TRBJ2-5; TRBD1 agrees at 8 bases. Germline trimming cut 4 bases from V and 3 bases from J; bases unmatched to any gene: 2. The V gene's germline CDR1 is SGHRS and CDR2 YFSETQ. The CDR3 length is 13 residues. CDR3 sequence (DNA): TGCGCCAGCAGCGCGACAGGGGAAGAGACCCAGTACTTC. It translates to CASSATGEETQYF.

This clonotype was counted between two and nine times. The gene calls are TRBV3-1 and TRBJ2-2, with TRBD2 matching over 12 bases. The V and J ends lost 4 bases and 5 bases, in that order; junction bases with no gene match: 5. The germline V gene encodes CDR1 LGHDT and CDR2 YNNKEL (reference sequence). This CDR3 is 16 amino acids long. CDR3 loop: CASSPGLAGHTGELFF. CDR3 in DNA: TGTGCCAGCAGCCCAGGACTAGCGGGGCATACCGGGGAGCTGTTTTTT.

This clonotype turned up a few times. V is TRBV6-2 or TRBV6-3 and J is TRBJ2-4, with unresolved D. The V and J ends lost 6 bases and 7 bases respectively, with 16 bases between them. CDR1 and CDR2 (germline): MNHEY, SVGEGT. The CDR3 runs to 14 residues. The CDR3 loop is CASSQGTWWNIQYF. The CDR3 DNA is TGTGCCAGCAGCCAAGGAACCTGGTGGAACATTCAGTACTTC.

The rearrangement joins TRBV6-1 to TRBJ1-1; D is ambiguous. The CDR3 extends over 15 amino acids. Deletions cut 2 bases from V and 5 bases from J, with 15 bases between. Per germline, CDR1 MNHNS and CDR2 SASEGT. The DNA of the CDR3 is TGTGCCAGCAGTGAACTGTATAAACTAGGGACTGAAGCTTTCTTT. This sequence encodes CASSELYKLGTEAFF.

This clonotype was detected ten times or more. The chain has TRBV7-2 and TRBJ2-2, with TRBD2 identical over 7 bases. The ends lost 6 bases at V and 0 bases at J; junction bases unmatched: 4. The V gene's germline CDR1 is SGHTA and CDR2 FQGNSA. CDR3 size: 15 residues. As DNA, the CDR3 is TGTGCCAGCAGGTATGGGACTACGAACACCGGGGAGCTGTTTTTT. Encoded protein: CASRYGTTNTGELFF.

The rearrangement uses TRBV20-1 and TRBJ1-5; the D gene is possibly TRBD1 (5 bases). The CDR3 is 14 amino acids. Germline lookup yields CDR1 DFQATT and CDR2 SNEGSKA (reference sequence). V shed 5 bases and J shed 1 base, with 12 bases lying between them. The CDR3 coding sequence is TGCAGTGCTGGGAGGGGAGGAAGCAATCAGCCCCAGCATTTT. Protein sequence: CSAGRGGSNQPQHF.

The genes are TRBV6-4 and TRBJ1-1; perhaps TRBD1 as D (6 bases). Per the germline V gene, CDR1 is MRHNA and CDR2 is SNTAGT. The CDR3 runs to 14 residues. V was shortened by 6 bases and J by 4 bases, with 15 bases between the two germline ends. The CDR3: CASRANRVGTEAFF. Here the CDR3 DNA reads TGTGCCAGCAGGGCAAACAGGGTTGGCACTGAAGCTTTCTTT.

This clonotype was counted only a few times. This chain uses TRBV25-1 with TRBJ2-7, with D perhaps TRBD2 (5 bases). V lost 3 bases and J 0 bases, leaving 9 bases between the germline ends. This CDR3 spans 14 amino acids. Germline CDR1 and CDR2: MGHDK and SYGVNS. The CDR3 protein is CASSETGGSYEQYF. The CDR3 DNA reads TGTGCCAGCAGTGAGACTGGAGGCTCCTACGAGCAGTACTTC.

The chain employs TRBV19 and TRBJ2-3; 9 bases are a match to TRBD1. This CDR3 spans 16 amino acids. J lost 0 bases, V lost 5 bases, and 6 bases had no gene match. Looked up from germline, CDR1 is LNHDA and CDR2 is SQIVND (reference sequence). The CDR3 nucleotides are TGTGCCAGTAGTCCCGGACAGGGGTGGAGCACAGATACGCAGTATTTT. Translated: CASSPGQGWSTDTQYF.

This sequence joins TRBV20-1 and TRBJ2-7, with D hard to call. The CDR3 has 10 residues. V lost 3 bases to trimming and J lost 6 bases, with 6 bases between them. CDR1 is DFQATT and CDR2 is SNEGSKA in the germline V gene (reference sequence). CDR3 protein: CSARGSEQYF. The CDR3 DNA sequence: TGCAGTGCTAGGGGCAGCGAGCAGTACTTC.

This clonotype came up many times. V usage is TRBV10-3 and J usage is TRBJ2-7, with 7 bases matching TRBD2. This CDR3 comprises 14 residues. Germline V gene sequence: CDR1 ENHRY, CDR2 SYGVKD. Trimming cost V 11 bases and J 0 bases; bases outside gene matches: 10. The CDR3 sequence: CAAIGEGSSYEQYF. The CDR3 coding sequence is TGTGCCGCGATAGGGGAGGGCAGCTCCTACGAGCAGTACTTC.

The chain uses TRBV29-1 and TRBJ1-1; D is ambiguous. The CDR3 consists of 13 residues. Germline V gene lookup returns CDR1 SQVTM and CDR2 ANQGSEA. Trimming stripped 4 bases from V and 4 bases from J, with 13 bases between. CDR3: CSVVPLGSTEAFF. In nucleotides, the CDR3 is TGCAGCGTTGTCCCACTGGGAAGCACTGAAGCTTTCTTT.

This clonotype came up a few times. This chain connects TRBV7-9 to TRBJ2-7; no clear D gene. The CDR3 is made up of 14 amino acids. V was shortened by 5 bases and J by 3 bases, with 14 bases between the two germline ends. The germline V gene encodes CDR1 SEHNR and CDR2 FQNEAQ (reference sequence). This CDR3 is CASSPHGRDYEQYF. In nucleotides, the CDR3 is TGTGCCAGCAGCCCCCATGGACGCGACTACGAGCAGTACTTC.

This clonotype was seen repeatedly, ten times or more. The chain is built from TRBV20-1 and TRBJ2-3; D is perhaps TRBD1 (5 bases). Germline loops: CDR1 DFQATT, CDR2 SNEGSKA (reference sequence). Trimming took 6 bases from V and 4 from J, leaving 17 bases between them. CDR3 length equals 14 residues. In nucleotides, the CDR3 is TGCAGTGCCGCCGGGCAGGGCTATGCAGATACGCAGTATTTT. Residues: CSAAGQGYADTQYF.

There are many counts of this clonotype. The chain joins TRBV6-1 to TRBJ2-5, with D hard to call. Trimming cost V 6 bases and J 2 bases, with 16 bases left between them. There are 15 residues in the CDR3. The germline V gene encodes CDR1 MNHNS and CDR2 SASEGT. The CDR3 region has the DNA TGTGCCAGCAGATCAACCCTACGGTCTCAAGAGACCCAGTACTTC. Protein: CASRSTLRSQETQYF.

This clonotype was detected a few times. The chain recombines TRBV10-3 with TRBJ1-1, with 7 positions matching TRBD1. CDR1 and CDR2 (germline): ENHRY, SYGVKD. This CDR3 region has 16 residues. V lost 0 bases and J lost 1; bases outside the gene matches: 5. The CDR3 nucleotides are TGTGCCATCAGTGAGTCCGCGAGGACAGGGAACACTGAAGCTTTCTTT. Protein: CAISESARTGNTEAFF.

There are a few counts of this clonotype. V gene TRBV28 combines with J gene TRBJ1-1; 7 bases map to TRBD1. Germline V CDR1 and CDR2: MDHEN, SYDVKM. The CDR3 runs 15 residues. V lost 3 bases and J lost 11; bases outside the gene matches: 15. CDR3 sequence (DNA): TGTGCCAGCAGTTTGGGGACAGCAACCCACGAGTTGGCTTTCTTT. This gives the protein CASSLGTATHELAFF.

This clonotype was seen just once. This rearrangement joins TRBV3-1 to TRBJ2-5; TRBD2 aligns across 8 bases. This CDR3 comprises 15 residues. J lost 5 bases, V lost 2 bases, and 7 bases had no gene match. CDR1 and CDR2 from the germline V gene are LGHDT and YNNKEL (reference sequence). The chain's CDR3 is CASSQRASGYETQYF. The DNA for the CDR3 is TGTGCCAGCAGCCAAAGGGCTAGCGGGTACGAGACCCAGTACTTC.

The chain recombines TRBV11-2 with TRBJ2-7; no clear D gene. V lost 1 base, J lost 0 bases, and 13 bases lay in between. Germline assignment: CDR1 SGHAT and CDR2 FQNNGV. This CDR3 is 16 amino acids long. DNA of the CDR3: TGTGCCAGCAGCTTAGTCGATGTGGGAAGCTCCTACGAGCAGTACTTC. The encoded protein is CASSLVDVGSSYEQYF.

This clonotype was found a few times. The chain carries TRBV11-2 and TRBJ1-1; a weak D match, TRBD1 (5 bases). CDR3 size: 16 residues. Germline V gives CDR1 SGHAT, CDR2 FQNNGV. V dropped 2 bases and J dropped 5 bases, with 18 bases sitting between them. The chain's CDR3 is CASSLKAPAGGTEAFF. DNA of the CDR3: TGTGCCAGCAGCTTAAAGGCCCCAGCGGGGGGGACTGAAGCTTTCTTT.

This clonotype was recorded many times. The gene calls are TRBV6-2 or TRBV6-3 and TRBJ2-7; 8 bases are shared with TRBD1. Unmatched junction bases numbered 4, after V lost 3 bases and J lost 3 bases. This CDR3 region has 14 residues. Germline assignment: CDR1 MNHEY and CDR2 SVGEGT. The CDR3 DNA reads TGTGCCAGCAGTTATTTCGGACAGGGCTACGAGCAGTACTTC. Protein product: CASSYFGQGYEQYF.

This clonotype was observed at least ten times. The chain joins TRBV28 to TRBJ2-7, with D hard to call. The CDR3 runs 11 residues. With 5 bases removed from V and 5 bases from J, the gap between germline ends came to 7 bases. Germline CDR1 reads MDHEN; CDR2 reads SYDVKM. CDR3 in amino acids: CASSVLDEQYF. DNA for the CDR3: TGTGCCAGCAGTGTTTTGGACGAGCAGTACTTC.

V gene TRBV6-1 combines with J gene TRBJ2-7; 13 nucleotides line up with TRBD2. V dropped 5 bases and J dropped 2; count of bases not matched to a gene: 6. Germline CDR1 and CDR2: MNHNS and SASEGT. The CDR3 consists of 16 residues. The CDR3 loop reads CASSRTSGGRTYEQYF. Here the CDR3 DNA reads TGTGCCAGCAGTCGGACTAGCGGGGGAAGGACCTACGAGCAGTACTTC.

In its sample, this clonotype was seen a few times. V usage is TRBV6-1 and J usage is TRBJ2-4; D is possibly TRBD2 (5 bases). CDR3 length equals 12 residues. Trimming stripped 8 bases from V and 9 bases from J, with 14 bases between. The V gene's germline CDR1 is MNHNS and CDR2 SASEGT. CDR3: CASGPSGGIQYF. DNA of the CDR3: TGTGCCAGCGGCCCGAGCGGCGGCATTCAGTACTTC.

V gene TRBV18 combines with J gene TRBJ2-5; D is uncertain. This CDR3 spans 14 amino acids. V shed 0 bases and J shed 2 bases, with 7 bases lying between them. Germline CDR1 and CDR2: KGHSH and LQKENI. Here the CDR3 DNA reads TGTGCCAGCTCACCACCAAACGATCAAGAGACCCAGTACTTC. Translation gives CASSPPNDQETQYF.

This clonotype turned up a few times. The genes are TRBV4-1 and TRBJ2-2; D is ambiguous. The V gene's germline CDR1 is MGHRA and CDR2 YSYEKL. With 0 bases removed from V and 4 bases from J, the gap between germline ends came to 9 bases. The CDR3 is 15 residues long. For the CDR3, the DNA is TGCGCCAGCAGCCAAGAAGAGAGGTTCACCGGGGAGCTGTTTTTT. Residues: CASSQEERFTGELFF.

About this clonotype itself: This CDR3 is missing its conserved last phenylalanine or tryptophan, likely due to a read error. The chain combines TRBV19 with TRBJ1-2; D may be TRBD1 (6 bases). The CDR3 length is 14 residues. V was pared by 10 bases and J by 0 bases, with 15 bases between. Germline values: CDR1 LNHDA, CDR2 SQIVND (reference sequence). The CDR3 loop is CATRQAGSNYGYTL. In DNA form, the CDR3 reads TGTGCCACCCGACAGGCAGGATCTAACTATGGCTACACCCTC.

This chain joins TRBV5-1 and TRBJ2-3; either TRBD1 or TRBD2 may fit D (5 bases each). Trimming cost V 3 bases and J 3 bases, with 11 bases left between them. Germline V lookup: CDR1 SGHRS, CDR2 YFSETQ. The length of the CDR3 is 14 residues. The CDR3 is CASSSGTQTDTQYF. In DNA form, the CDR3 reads TGCGCCAGCAGCTCCGGGACCCAGACAGATACGCAGTATTTT. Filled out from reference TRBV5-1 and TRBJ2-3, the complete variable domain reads KAGVTQTPRYLIKTRGQQVTLSCSPISGHRSVSWYQQTPGQGLQFLFEYFSETQRNKGNFPGRFSGRQFSNSRSEMNVSTLELGDSALYLCASSSGTQTDTQYFGPGTRLTVL.

This CDR3 reads CASSLINNEQFF. The CDR3 DNA reads TGCGCCAGCAGCTTAATAAATAATGAGCAGTTCTTC. The J gene is TRBJ2-1, the V gene TRBV5-1; D uncertain. The CDR3 loop spans 12 amino acids. The germline gives CDR1 SGHRS, CDR2 YFSETQ. The V end was cut by 2 bases, the J end by 7 bases, with 7 bases between.